Below are 9 T cell receptor beta chains sequenced from a single sample in a study of T cell responses to AZD1222 COVID-19 vaccine (dated by TCRdb to about 2021). Interpreted using the paper, the time point label stands for: baseline before first vaccination. The sample's treatment or condition label is to be understood as: meningococcal conjugate vaccine given as trial control. Library creation used the immunoSEQ multiplex PCR assay. TCRdb's version of the immuneACCESS table is confined to in-frame rearrangements and falls short of the full clone set. An unresolved V gene accounts for under half of the shortfall where checked; the remainder is of unknown origin. Recorded for this sample are 98,000 or so clones; approximately 89% of them occurred a single time. The top ten constitute around 3.3% of the sample. Sequencing used peripheral blood, obtained on day 0 of MenACWY control vaccination. The origin of the receptors is an adult in good health.

The gene calls are TRBV3-1 (or the pseudogene TRBV3-2) and TRBJ2-3; D gene unclear. CDR1 LGHDT and CDR2 YNNKEL come from the germline V gene (reference sequence). The CDR3 extends over 14 amino acids. The ends were cut back, 3 bases at V and 3 bases at J, with 10 bases in the middle. DNA of the CDR3: TGTGCCAGCAGCCAGTCGAGGAATACAGATACGCAGTATTTT. It translates to CASSQSRNTDTQYF.

The CDR3 DNA is TGTGCCAGCAGTATACAGAACACCGGGGAGCTGTTTTTT. Its translation is CASSIQNTGELFF. The chain combines TRBV6-5 with TRBJ2-2; no clear D. CDR3 length: 13 amino acids. Germline V gene sequence: CDR1 MNHEY, CDR2 SVGAGI. V was cut by 5 bases and J by 1 base, with 5 bases left in between.

The V call is TRBV5-4, the J call TRBJ2-5; D is uncertain. V lost 4 bases and J lost 5, with 6 bases in between. Germline CDR1 is SGHNT and CDR2 is YYREEE (reference sequence). CDR3 size: 11 residues. The CDR3 loop is CASSGVETQYF. The CDR3 bases are TGTGCCAGCAGCGGAGTGGAGACCCAGTACTTC.

V and J are TRBV9 and TRBJ2-2; 7 bases are a match to TRBD1. After removal of 3 bases from V and 7 bases from J, the junction contained 6 bases not matched to a gene. The CDR3 contains 14 residues. Germline lookup yields CDR1 SGDLS and CDR2 YYNGEE. The CDR3 coding sequence is TGTGCCAGCAGCGCAGACAGGGCCGGCGGGGAGCTGTTTTTT. Its protein is CASSADRAGGELFF.

This chain connects TRBV7-2 to TRBJ2-1, with 11 bases that match TRBD2. The J segment lost 7 bases and the V segment lost 2 bases, leaving 10 bases of the junction unmatched. The CDR3 covers 17 residues. Germline-derived CDR1 and CDR2 are SGHTA and FQGNSA. CDR3 sequence (DNA): TGTGCCAGCAGCTTACCCGGAACTAGCGGGAGTGGGAATGAGCAGTTCTTC. This codes for CASSLPGTSGSGNEQFF. The complete variable domain, with remaining parts taken from reference TRBV7-2 and TRBJ2-1, reads GAGVSQSPSNKVTEKGKDVELRCDPISGHTALYWYRQSLGQGLEFLIYFQGNSAPDKSGLPSDRFSAERTGGSVSTLTIQRTQQEDSAVYLCASSLPGTSGSGNEQFFGPGTRLTVL.

The rearrangement uses TRBV6-5 and TRBJ2-7, with D maybe TRBD2 (5 bases). Germline V gene lookup returns CDR1 MNHEY and CDR2 SVGAGI. The V and J ends lost 0 bases and 3 bases respectively, with 15 bases between them. The CDR3 contains 16 residues. The CDR3 nucleotides are TGTGCCAGCAGTTACTCAGAGGGCGGCTACGGCTACGAGCAGTACTTC. It translates to CASSYSEGGYGYEQYF.

J is TRBJ1-6 and V is TRBV2; 10 nucleotides align to TRBD1. CDR1 SNHLY and CDR2 FYNNEI come from the germline V gene. With V trimmed by 9 bases and J by 14 bases, 7 bases remained unmatched. The CDR3 extends over 12 amino acids. The CDR3 DNA sequence: TGTGCCAGTTCGGGGACAGGGGTCGCCCTCCACTTT. Translated, it gives CASSGTGVALHF.

This CDR3 is CASSQIAGTSASDTQYF. The CDR3 DNA reads as TGTGCCAGCAGCCAGATAGCGGGGACCTCCGCGTCAGATACGCAGTATTTT. The genes are TRBV3-1 (or the pseudogene TRBV3-2) and TRBJ2-3; 8 bases map to TRBD2. J lost 4 bases, V lost 3 bases, and 12 bases had no gene match. Germline CDR1 LGHDT, CDR2 YNNKEL (reference sequence). The CDR3 is 17 amino acids.

This chain uses TRBV10-3 with TRBJ1-3, with a tentative D call TRBD1 (6 bases). CDR3 length: 16 amino acids. The germline CDR1 and CDR2 sequences are ENHRY and SYGVKD. Trimming took 3 bases from V and 3 from J, leaving 15 bases between them. The CDR3 nucleotides read TGTGCCATCAGTGACTCCGGGGGGGCTGATGGAAACACCATATATTTT. Encoded protein: CAISDSGGADGNTIYF.